Shown below are 19 T cell receptor beta chains from a single sample sequenced in a study of beta chain features in type 1 diabetes. Investigators reverse transcribed all isolated RNA, so they sequenced expressed TCRB transcripts. Clones were read by immunoSEQ multiplex PCR, and TCRdb kept only the in-frame ones, dropping some. The profile shows around 500,000 clones, 11% of them singletons. Sequencing input: naive CD4+ T cells from blood. The receptors stem from a woman aged 18 to 35 in good health.

This clone has only a few counts. This rearrangement joins TRBV7-8 to TRBJ1-6, with D perhaps TRBD1 (6 bases). CDR1 and CDR2 from the germline V gene are SGHVS and FQNEAQ. V lost 3 bases and J 8 bases, leaving 14 bases between the germline ends. This CDR3 region has 15 residues. The DNA for the CDR3 is TGTGCCAGCAGCTTCCAACAGGGCGCTGATTCACCCCTCCACTTT. As protein: CASSFQQGADSPLHF.

This clone was seen only a few times. This chain joins TRBV18 and TRBJ2-7; the D gene is possibly TRBD1 (6 bases). V lost 6 bases and J lost 2, with 14 bases in between. Germline loops: CDR1 KGHSH, CDR2 LQKENI. The CDR3 length is 14 residues. The CDR3 DNA follows: TGTGCCAGCTCGCTCACAGGGTGGACCTACGAGCAGTACTTC. It codes for CASSLTGWTYEQYF.

This clone was counted between two and nine times. The rearrangement joins TRBV5-1 to TRBJ1-6; possibly TRBD1 for D (5 bases). Looked up from germline, CDR1 is SGHRS and CDR2 is YFSETQ. V was shortened by 3 bases and J by 7 bases, with 11 bases between the two germline ends. The CDR3 spans 14 residues. CDR3 region: CASSSGTGNSPLHF. The CDR3 bases are TGCGCCAGCAGCTCCGGGACGGGAAATTCACCCCTCCACTTT.

The chain has TRBV2 and TRBJ1-2; TRBD1 matches at 9 bases. V shed 8 bases, J shed 4 bases, and the junction held 8 bases outside the gene matches. Germline values: CDR1 SNHLY, CDR2 FYNNEI. This CDR3 is 14 amino acids long. This CDR3 reads CASGPTGGPYGYTF. CDR3 nucleotides: TGTGCCAGCGGACCCACAGGGGGCCCCTATGGCTACACCTTC.

The V gene is TRBV9, the J gene TRBJ1-2; perhaps TRBD1 as D (6 bases). V was clipped by 4 bases and J by 8 bases, with 21 bases between them. The CDR3 runs 15 residues. Germline loops: CDR1 SGDLS, CDR2 YYNGEE. Here the CDR3 reads CASSSKGHTTGGYTF. CDR3 in DNA: TGTGCCAGCAGCTCGAAGGGACACACCACGGGGGGCTACACCTTC.

This clone was recorded a few times. This chain uses TRBV7-9 with TRBJ2-2, with D perhaps matching TRBD2 (5 bases). V lost 8 bases, J lost 11 bases, and 27 bases lay in between. The CDR3 is made up of 16 amino acids. Germline loops: CDR1 SEHNR, CDR2 FQNEAQ (reference sequence). This chain's CDR3 is CASRTPVSHPRVELFF. CDR3 DNA sequence: TGTGCCAGCCGGACTCCAGTATCCCATCCGCGGGTAGAGCTGTTTTTT.

This clone was recorded a few times. CDR3 nucleotides: TGTGCCATCAGTGAGTCCGGACAGGGGGCTTCGGAGACCCAGTACTTC. It translates to CAISESGQGASETQYF. This chain joins TRBV10-3 and TRBJ2-5; TRBD1 matches 11 bases. CDR1 is ENHRY and CDR2 is SYGVKD in the germline V gene. The V segment lost 0 bases and the J segment 5 bases; nucleotides outside the gene matches: 5. CDR3 length equals 16 residues.

V is TRBV30 and J is TRBJ2-7, with 9 bases identical to TRBD1. The CDR3 is 14 amino acids. V lost 2 bases and J lost 1; bases outside the gene matches: 3. The germline gives CDR1 GTSNPN, CDR2 SVGIG (reference sequence). This CDR3 is CAWSMDRGSYEQYF. The DNA for the CDR3 is TGTGCCTGGAGTATGGACAGGGGTTCCTACGAGCAGTACTTC.

The gene calls are TRBV4-3 and TRBJ2-5; the D is unclear. From germline, CDR1 is LGHNA and CDR2 YSLEER. Trimming cost V 0 bases and J 5 bases, with 13 bases left between them. CDR3 length: 15 amino acids. The CDR3, as DNA: TGCGCCAGCAGCCAAGACACGCGTCCTCGGGAGACCCAGTACTTC. As protein: CASSQDTRPRETQYF.

The chain has TRBV7-9 and TRBJ1-2, with 9 positions matching TRBD1. The germline CDR1 and CDR2 sequences are SEHNR and FQNEAQ (reference sequence). After removal of 5 bases from V and 2 bases from J, the junction contained 6 bases not matched to a gene. The CDR3 extends over 15 amino acids. DNA of the CDR3: TGTGCCAGCAGCCAGGGACAGGGCGTGAACTATGGCTACACCTTC. Amino acids: CASSQGQGVNYGYTF.

This clone has a handful of counts. The V call is TRBV20-1, the J call TRBJ2-7, with D hard to call. The CDR3 extends over 11 amino acids. CDR1 is DFQATT, CDR2 SNEGSKA, per germline (reference sequence). The V gene lost 5 bases and the J gene lost 3 bases, with 8 bases spanning the gap. The CDR3 loop reads CSAAHHYEQYF. DNA of the CDR3: TGCAGTGCTGCACACCACTACGAGCAGTACTTC.

The chain links TRBV7-2 to TRBJ2-3; D gene uncertain. This CDR3 has 16 residues. Trimming shortened V by 3 bases and J by 3 bases, and 16 bases separated the two germline ends. Germline CDR1 reads SGHTA; CDR2 reads FQGNSA. The CDR3 DNA reads as TGTGCCAGCAGCTTGGGAAAGACAAGGGAAACAGATACGCAGTATTTT. Encoded protein: CASSLGKTRETDTQYF.

This clone was picked up a small number of times. The chain links TRBV29-1 to TRBJ1-6; TRBD1 matches at 7 bases. This CDR3 contains 14 residues. Germline V lookup: CDR1 SQVTM, CDR2 ANQGSEA. The trim removed 6 bases at V and 12 bases at J, leaving 14 bases unmatched. CDR3 DNA: TGCAGCGTCGAGCTCGGACAGGAGGTTTTACCCCTCCACTTT. Translating gives CSVELGQEVLPLHF.

This clone appeared a few times. This chain's CDR3 is CASSSVGVPTYEQYF. In DNA, the CDR3 is TGCGCCAGCAGTTCGGTAGGGGTCCCAACCTACGAGCAGTACTTC. This sequence joins TRBV5-1 and TRBJ2-7; maybe TRBD1 (5 bases). This CDR3 is 15 amino acids long. The V end lost 5 bases, the J end lost 2 bases, and 17 bases lay between the germline ends. The germline V gene encodes CDR1 SGHRS and CDR2 YFSETQ.

The chain joins TRBV4-1 to TRBJ2-3, with 8 positions matching TRBD2. CDR1 MGHRA and CDR2 YSYEKL come from the germline V gene. This CDR3 is built from 16 residues. Trimming took 4 bases from V and 0 from J; bases not matched to a gene: 6. The CDR3 DNA sequence: TGCGCCAGCAGCCCCCTTAGCGGGGCTAGCACAGATACGCAGTATTTT. This sequence encodes CASSPLSGASTDTQYF.

Worth noting for this clone: A single base separates this from a much larger clone, so it may be a read error. The conserved final phenylalanine or tryptophan is absent from the CDR3, which likely points to a read error. The V gene is TRBV13, the J gene TRBJ2-6, with no clear D. From germline, CDR1 is PRHDT and CDR2 FYEKMQ (reference sequence). V dropped 0 bases and J dropped 0 bases, with 3 bases sitting between them. The length of the CDR3 is 15 residues. The DNA of the CDR3 is TGTGCCAGCAGCTTAGGGGACTCTGGGGCCAACGTCCTGACTTGC. Translated, it gives CASSLGDSGANVLTC.

This clone was picked up a small number of times. The chain links TRBV2 to TRBJ2-5, with 10 bases lining up with TRBD2. CDR1 is SNHLY and CDR2 is FYNNEI in the germline V gene. With 6 bases clipped from V and 4 bases from J, the junction kept 5 bases outside the gene matches. The CDR3 is 14 amino acids. Here the CDR3 DNA reads TGTGCCAGCAGAGACACTAGCGGGACAGAGACCCAGTACTTC. Encoded protein: CASRDTSGTETQYF.

This clone appeared a few times. The chain is built from TRBV7-9 and TRBJ2-3, with D possibly TRBD2 on 5 matching bases. Between the trimmed V and J ends, which lost 3 bases and 6 bases, there was a span of 19 bases. Germline CDR1 reads SEHNR; CDR2 reads FQNEAQ (reference sequence). CDR3 length: 16 amino acids. The DNA for the CDR3 is TGTGCCAGCAGCTTGACGAGGACGGGGTGGGCGGATACGCAGTATTTT. Its translation: CASSLTRTGWADTQYF.

The chain joins TRBV4-2 to TRBJ1-5; D is undetermined. Trimming stripped 0 bases from V and 11 bases from J, with 11 bases between. Germline CDR1 is LGHNA and CDR2 is YNFKEQ. The length of the CDR3 is 13 residues. The CDR3 DNA follows: TGTGCCAGCAGCCAAGACGGCCTTGAGGCCCAGCATTTT. Translation: CASSQDGLEAQHF.